The rows below give T cell receptor beta chains drawn from one sample of a study of preoperative IRX-2 immunotherapy in early breast cancer. Sequencing was performed with immunoSEQ multiplex PCR; in TCRdb, only in-frame clones are kept and a portion is missing. This table has 75,000 to 100,000 clones, 70% to 90% appearing once. Sample: tumor tissue, taken after IRX-2 immunotherapy. The receptors shown here come from a human donor with breast cancer. CDR3s include the opening cysteine and the closing phenylalanine or tryptophan. D genes are given only for firm matches. Size is omitted from some rows. Given values are once, few, many or a class for expanded clones.

J gene,V gene,D gene,clone size,CDR3 DNA,CDR3 protein
TRBJ1-2,TRBV10-2,.,.,TGCGCCACCCTCTCGGCAGGACGAACTAACTATGGCTACACCTTC,CATLSAGRTNYGYTF
TRBJ2-1,TRBV7-6,TRBD2,.,TGTGCCAGCAGCTTGGAGTCTAGCGGGGGGGAGCAGTTCTTC,CASSLESSGGEQFF
TRBJ1-4,TRBV30,.,.,TGTGCCTCCCATTCTTGGGGGGGAACTAATGAAAAACTGTTTTTT,CASHSWGGTNEKLFF
TRBJ1-2,TRBV14,.,.,TGTGCCAGCAGCGGACGGCATGGCTACACCTTC,CASSGRHGYTF
TRBJ1-1,TRBV28,.,.,TGTGCCAGCATCACAGGAGCCAGAAACACTGAAGCTTTCTTT,CASITGARNTEAFF
TRBJ2-6,TRBV5-1,TRBD1,once,TGCGCCAGCAGCCCAGATGGGACAGGGGGACTGGGGGCCAACGTCCTGACTTTC,CASSPDGTGGLGANVLTF
TRBJ2-1,TRBV7-8,TRBD2,.,TGTGCCAGCAGCGCCGGACTAGCGGGGATAAATGAGCAGTTCTTC,CASSAGLAGINEQFF
TRBJ2-3,TRBV11-3,.,.,TGTGCCAGCAGCTTTTTCAGGCGGGGCCCAGATACGCAGTATTTT,CASSFFRRGPDTQYF
TRBJ2-1,TRBV18,.,.,TGTGCCAGCTCACCATTATCTAGTTACAGCAATGAGCAGTTCTTC,CASSPLSSYSNEQFF
TRBJ1-4,TRBV23-1,.,.,TGCGCCAGCAGTCAAGCAGGACCTAATGAAAAACTGTTTTTT,CASSQAGPNEKLFF
TRBJ1-4,TRBV28,.,.,TGTGCCAGCAGTTTATCATGGGGTCGGATCGAAAAACTGTTTTTT,CASSLSWGRIEKLFF
TRBJ1-1,TRBV7-6,.,.,TGTGCCAGCAGCCCGGACAGAGCCAACACTGAAGCTTTCTTT,CASSPDRANTEAFF
TRBJ1-1,TRBV1,.,.,TGCGCCAGCAGCCCTGACAGGGGATGGAACACTGAAGCTTTCTTT,CASSPDRGWNTEAFF
TRBJ1-4,TRBV28,TRBD1,.,TGTGCCAGCAGTAGGACAGGGAAGAATGAAAAACTGTTTTTT,CASSRTGKNEKLFF
TRBJ1-2,TRBV6-8,.,.,TGTGCCAGCAGTTACCTGGGACCACGGGGTAATGGCTACACCTTC,CASSYLGPRGNGYTF
TRBJ1-5,TRBV6-1,.,.,TGTGCCAGCAGTGAAGGTAATGTGAGGGTTCAGCCCCAGCATTTT,CASSEGNVRVQPQHF
TRBJ2-1,TRBV19,TRBD2,few,TGTGCCAGTAGTATAGTACCCCCGGGACTAGCGTTTCACAATGAGCAGTTCTTC,CASSIVPPGLAFHNEQFF
TRBJ2-1,TRBV5-1,TRBD1,.,TGCGCCAGCAGCCGAGGGGACAGTGGATACAATGAGCAGTTCTTC,CASSRGDSGYNEQFF
TRBJ1-1,TRBV29-1,.,.,TGCAGCGTTGAAGTAGGATCCCTCGGCACTGAAGCTTTCTTT,CSVEVGSLGTEAFF
TRBJ2-1,TRBV5-1,.,.,TGCGCCAGCAGCTTGGATGGACGTGAGGGCCTTGACAATGAGCAGTTCTTC,CASSLDGREGLDNEQFF
TRBJ2-3,TRBV6-8,TRBD1,.,TGTGCCATCAGGGGACAGGGACCAAACTTCGATACGCAGTATTTT,CAIRGQGPNFDTQYF
TRBJ2-7,TRBV28,.,.,TGTGCCAGCAGTTTGCGCAGCGATCCCTACGAGCAGTACTTC,CASSLRSDPYEQYF
TRBJ1-5,TRBV19,.,.,TGTGCCAGTAGTTCCCAGAGTCTCGGGTCCCAGCATTTT,CASSSQSLGSQHF
TRBJ1-1,TRBV6-7,.,.,TGTGCCAGCAGGAAAGGGGGGAAAGTGAACACTGAAGCTTTCTTT,CASRKGGKVNTEAFF
TRBJ2-2,TRBV10-3,TRBD1,.,TGTGCCATCAGTGAGCAGGGGGTCGGTGGCACCGGGGAGCTGTTTTTT,CAISEQGVGGTGELFF
TRBJ1-2,TRBV11-3,TRBD1,.,TGTGCCAGCAGCTTAACAGGGACAGGTCATGGCTACACCTTC,CASSLTGTGHGYTF
TRBJ1-3,TRBV5-1,TRBD1,once,TGCGCCAGCAGCCCTGCAGGGGGCTCTGGAAACACCATATATTTT,CASSPAGGSGNTIYF
TRBJ2-1,TRBV15,.,once,TGTGCCACCAGCAGAGGGAAAGGAGTCAATGAGCAGTTCTTC,CATSRGKGVNEQFF
TRBJ2-7,TRBV28,TRBD1,.,TGTGCCAGCAGCCCCGGCGGGACAGGGTCCTACGAGCAGTACTTC,CASSPGGTGSYEQYF
TRBJ1-6,TRBV12-5,.,few,TGTGCCAGCACCGAGGGCCCTACCAGGGGTTCACCCCTCCACTTT,CASTEGPTRGSPLHF
TRBJ2-7,TRBV12-5,.,.,TGTGCTAGTGGTTGGTCCCAGTACGAGCAGTACTTC,CASGWSQYEQYF
TRBJ1-5,TRBV7-1,.,.,TGTGCCAGCAGCTTCCAGGGGAGTAGCAATCAGCCCCAGCATTTT,CASSFQGSSNQPQHF
TRBJ2-3,TRBV23-1,TRBD2,.,TGCGCCAGCAGCCAAGATCCGGGGGGGCTAGGTACGCAGTATTTT,CASSQDPGGLGTQYF
TRBJ1-5,TRBV28,TRBD1,.,TGTGCCAGCAAGATAGGGCAGGGGGCCGGTCAGCCCCAGCATTTT,CASKIGQGAGQPQHF
TRBJ1-1,TRBV7-7,.,few,TGTGCCAGCAGCCCAACGGCAGCCCAGGGAAGGAACACTGAAGCTTTCTTT,CASSPTAAQGRNTEAFF
TRBJ1-6,TRBV18,.,.,TGTGCCAGCTCACCAAAGGCCACGGGGTCACCCCTCCACTTT,CASSPKATGSPLHF
TRBJ1-1,TRBV5-1,.,.,TGCGCCAGCAGCTTGGAGGCAGGCTTTACTGAAGCTTTCTTT,CASSLEAGFTEAFF
TRBJ2-3,TRBV18,TRBD2,.,TGTGCCAGCTCCCCGAGCGGACTAGCGCTCACAGATACGCAGTATTTT,CASSPSGLALTDTQYF
TRBJ2-2,TRBV5-1,.,.,TGCGCCAGCTTCGAAGGCCGGACGGGGAACACCGGGGAGCTGTTTTTT,CASFEGRTGNTGELFF
TRBJ2-1,TRBV6-8,.,.,TGTGCCAGCTGTGAGGGGGGGGCCAGGAATGAGCAGTTCTTC,CASCEGGARNEQFF
TRBJ2-4,TRBV6-8,.,.,TGTGCCAGCAGTTACTCAGGGGGGCAGAGGGCCAAAAACATTCAGTACTTC,CASSYSGGQRAKNIQYF
TRBJ1-1,TRBV19,.,.,TGTGCCAGTAGTATACGTATGAACACTGAAGCTTTCTTT,CASSIRMNTEAFF
TRBJ1-2,TRBV11-3,.,few,TGTGCCAGCAGCTTAGTAGGCAGGGGCGCGAACTATGGCTACACCTTC,CASSLVGRGANYGYTF
TRBJ2-1,TRBV11-3,.,.,TGTGCCAGCAGCCCATTTAAGTCCTACAATGAGCAGTTCTTC,CASSPFKSYNEQFF
TRBJ2-3,TRBV18,.,.,TGTGCCAGCTCACCGGACACGGACAACACAGATACGCAGTATTTT,CASSPDTDNTDTQYF